This T cell receptor beta chain was obtained from a study of human T cells and chemical hapten exposure. About the research overall: Alopecia areata, totalis or universalis affected patients, mainly female. Overall study findings and caveats: All donors were alopecia patients, so their immunity may differ from that of healthy people.

With respect to this clonotype: Its antigen is unidentified.

Time point reported: patch test 3, about 24 weeks after DPC sensitization. The treatment: therapeutic diphenylcyclopropenone sensitization with weekly scalp DPC. Each donor was an alopecia patient between 18 and 70 years of age who qualified for DPC. Original processing methods: Counting gave a median of around 89,000 TCRs per sample, with values ranging from 23,224 to 690,600. TCRdb itself ran the RACE reads through MiXCR, one entry per CDR3 protein. TCRdb assigned the V and J calls; the authors' analysis was not used. This sample yields some 170,000 distinct CDR3 sequences, of which roughly a quarter are seen a single time; under 2.5% belongs to the top ten. The V segment lost 7 bases and the J segment 4 bases; nucleotides outside the gene matches: 6. The CDR3 covers 13 residues. Germline V gives CDR1 SEHNR, CDR2 FQNEAQ (reference sequence).

The receptor's source is a woman aged 18-29 years with alopecia areata. Some clones in this sample may be carry-over from other donors' samples. The rearrangement uses TRBV7-9 and TRBJ2-5, with TRBD2 matching 7 bases. Sequences were derived from whole blood, sampled in connection with sensitization to the hapten diphenylcyclopropenone (DPC). The CDR3 protein is CASTHPGGETQYF. The CDR3 DNA reads TGTGCCAGCACCCATCCGGGGGGAGAGACCCAGTACTTC.